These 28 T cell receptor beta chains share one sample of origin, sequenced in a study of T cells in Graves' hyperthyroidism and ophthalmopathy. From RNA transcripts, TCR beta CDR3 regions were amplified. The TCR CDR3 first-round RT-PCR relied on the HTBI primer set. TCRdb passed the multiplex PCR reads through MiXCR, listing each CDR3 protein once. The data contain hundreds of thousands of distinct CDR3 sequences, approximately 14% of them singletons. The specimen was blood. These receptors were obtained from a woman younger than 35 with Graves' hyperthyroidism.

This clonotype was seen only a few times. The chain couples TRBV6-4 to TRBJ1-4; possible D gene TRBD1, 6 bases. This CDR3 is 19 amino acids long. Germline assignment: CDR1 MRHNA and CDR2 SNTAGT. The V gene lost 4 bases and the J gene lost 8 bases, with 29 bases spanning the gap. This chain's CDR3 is CASSGHWFRRGGCCEKLFF. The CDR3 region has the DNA TGTGCCAGCAGTGGCCACTGGTTCAGAAGAGGGGGTTGCTGCGAAAAACTGTTTTTT.

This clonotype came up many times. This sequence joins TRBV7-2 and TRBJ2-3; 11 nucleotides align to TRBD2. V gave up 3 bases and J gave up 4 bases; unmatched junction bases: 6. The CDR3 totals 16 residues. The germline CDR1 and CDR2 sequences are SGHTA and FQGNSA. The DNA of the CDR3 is TGTGCCAGCAGCTTTGGTAGCGGGGGGGCACCAGATACGCAGTATTTT. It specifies CASSFGSGGAPDTQYF.

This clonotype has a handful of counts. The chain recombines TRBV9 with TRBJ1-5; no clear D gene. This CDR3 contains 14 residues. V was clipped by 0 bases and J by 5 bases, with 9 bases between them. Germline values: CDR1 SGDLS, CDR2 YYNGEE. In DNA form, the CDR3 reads TGTGCCAGCAGCGTAGATCCCCGGGATCAGCCCCAGCATTTT. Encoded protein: CASSVDPRDQPQHF.

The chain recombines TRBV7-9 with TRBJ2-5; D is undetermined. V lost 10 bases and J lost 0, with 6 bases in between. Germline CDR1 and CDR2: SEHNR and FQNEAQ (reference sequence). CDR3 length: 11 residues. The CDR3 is CATLDQETQYF. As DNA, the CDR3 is TGTGCCACCTTGGACCAAGAGACCCAGTACTTC. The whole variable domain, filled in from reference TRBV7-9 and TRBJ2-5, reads DTGVSQNPRHKITKRGQNVTFRCDPISEHNRLYWYRQTLGQGPEFLTYFQNEAQLEKSRLLSDRFSAERPKGSFSTLEIQRTEQGDSAMYLCATLDQETQYFGPGTRLLVL.

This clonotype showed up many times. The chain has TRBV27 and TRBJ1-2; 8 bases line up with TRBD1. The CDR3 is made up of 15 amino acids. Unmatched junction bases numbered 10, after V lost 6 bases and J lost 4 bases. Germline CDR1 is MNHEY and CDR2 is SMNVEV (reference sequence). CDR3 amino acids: CASRLRTGLSYGYTF. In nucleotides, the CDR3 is TGTGCCAGCAGGTTAAGGACAGGGCTATCCTATGGCTACACCTTC.

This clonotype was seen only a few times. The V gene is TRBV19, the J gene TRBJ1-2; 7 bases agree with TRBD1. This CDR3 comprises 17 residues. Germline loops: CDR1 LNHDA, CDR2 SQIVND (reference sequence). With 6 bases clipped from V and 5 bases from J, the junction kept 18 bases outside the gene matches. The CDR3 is CASSHLIGGQKQYGYTF. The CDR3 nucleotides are TGTGCCAGTAGCCACCTCATCGGGGGACAGAAACAATATGGCTACACCTTC.

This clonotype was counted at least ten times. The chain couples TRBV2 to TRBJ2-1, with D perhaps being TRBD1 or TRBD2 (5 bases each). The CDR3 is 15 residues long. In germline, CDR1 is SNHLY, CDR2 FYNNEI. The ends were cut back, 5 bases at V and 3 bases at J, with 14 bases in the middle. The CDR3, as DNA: TGTGCCAGCAGTTCCGGGACGCCGAGCTACAATGAGCAGTTCTTC. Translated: CASSSGTPSYNEQFF.

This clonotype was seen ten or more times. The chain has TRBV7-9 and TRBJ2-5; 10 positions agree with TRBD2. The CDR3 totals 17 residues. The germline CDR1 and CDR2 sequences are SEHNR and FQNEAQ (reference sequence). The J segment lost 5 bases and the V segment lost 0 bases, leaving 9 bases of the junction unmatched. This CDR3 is CASSLAASGGAGETQYF. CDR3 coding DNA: TGTGCCAGCAGCTTAGCGGCGAGCGGGGGGGCCGGGGAGACCCAGTACTTC.

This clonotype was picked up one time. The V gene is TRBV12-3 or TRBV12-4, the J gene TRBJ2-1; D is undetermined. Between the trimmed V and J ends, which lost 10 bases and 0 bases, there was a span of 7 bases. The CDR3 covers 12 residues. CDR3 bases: TGTGCCAACAAAGGCTCCTACAATGAGCAGTTCTTC. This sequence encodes CANKGSYNEQFF.

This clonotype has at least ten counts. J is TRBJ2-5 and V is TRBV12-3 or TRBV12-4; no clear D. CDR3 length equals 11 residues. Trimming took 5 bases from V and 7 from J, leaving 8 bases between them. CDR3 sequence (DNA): TGTGCCAGCAGTCCCGCGGCGACCCAGTACTTC. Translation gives CASSPAATQYF.

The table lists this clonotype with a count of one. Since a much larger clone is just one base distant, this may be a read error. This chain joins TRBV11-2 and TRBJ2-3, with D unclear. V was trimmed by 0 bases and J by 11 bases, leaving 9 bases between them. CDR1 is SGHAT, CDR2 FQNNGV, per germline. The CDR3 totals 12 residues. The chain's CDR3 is CASSLDRVMQYF. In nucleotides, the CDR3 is TGTGCCAGCAGCTTAGATCGGGTTATGCAGTATTTT.

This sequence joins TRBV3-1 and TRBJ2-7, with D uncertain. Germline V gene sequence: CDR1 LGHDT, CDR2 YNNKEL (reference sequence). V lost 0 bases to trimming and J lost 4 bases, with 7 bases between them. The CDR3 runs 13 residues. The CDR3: CASSQEWWYEQYF. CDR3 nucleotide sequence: TGTGCCAGCAGCCAAGAGTGGTGGTACGAGCAGTACTTC.

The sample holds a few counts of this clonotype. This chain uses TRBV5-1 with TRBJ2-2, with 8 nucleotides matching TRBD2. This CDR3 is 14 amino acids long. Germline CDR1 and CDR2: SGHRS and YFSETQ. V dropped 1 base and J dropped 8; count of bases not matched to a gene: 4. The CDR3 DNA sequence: TGCGCCAGCAGCTTGAGTAGCGGGACGGGGGAGCTGTTTTTT. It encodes CASSLSSGTGELFF.

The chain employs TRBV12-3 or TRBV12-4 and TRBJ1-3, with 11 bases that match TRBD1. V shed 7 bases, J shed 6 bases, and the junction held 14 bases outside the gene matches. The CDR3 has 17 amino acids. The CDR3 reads CASTLMTWGQGENTIYF. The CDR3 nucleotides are TGTGCCAGCACCCTAATGACCTGGGGACAGGGGGAAAACACCATATATTTT.

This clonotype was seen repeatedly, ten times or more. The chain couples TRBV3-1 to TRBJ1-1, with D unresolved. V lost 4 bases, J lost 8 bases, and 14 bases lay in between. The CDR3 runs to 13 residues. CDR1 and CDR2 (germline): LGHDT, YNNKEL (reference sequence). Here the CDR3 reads CASSLGWGGEAFF. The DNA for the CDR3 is TGTGCCAGCAGCCTTGGATGGGGTGGCGAAGCTTTCTTT. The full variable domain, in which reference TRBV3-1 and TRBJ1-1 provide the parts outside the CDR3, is DTAVSQTPKYLVTQMGNDKSIKCEQNLGHDTMYWYKQDSKKFLKIMFSYNNKELIINETVPNRFSPKSPDKAHLNLHINSLELGDSAVYFCASSLGWGGEAFFGQGTRLTVV.

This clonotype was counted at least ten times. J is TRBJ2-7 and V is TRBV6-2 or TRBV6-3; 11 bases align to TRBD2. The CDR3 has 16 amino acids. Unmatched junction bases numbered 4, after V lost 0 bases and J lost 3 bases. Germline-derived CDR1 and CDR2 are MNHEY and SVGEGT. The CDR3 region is CASSYSGLAENYEQYF. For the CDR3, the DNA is TGTGCCAGCAGTTACTCGGGACTAGCGGAAAACTACGAGCAGTACTTC.

CDR3 sequence reads: CASSVGTSGSHEQFF. The CDR3 DNA sequence: TGTGCCAGTAGCGTTGGGACTAGCGGGAGTCATGAGCAGTTCTTC. The chain carries TRBV7-2 and TRBJ2-1, with 14 bases matching TRBD2. V gave up 9 bases and J gave up 8 bases; unmatched junction bases: 9. The CDR3 extends over 15 amino acids. Looked up from germline, CDR1 is SGHTA and CDR2 is FQGNSA. The full variable domain, completed using reference TRBV7-2 and TRBJ2-1, is GAGVSQSPSNKVTEKGKDVELRCDPISGHTALYWYRQSLGQGLEFLIYFQGNSAPDKSGLPSDRFSAERTGGSVSTLTIQRTQQEDSAVYLCASSVGTSGSHEQFFGPGTRLTVL.

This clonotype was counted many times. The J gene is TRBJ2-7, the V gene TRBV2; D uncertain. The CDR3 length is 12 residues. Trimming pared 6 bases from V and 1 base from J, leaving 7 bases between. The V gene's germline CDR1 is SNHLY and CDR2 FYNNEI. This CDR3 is CASRLGSYEQYF. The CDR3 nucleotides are TGTGCCAGCAGACTCGGATCCTACGAGCAGTACTTC.

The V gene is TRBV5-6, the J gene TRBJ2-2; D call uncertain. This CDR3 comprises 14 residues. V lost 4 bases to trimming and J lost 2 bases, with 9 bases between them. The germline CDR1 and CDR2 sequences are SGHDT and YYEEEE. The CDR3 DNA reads TGTGCCAGCAGCGGATGGTCAAACACCGGGGAGCTGTTTTTT. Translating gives CASSGWSNTGELFF.

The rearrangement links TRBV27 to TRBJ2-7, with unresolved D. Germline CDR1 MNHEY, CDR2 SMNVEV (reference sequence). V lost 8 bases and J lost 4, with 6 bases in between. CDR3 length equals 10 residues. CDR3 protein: CASGLYEQYF. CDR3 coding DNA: TGTGCCAGCGGCTTGTACGAGCAGTACTTC.

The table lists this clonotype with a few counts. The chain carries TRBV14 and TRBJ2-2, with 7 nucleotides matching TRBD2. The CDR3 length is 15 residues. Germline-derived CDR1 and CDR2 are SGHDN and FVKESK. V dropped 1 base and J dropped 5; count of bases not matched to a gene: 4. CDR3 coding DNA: TGTGCCAGCAGCCAAGTTAACGGGGGGACCGGGGAGCTGTTTTTT. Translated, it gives CASSQVNGGTGELFF.

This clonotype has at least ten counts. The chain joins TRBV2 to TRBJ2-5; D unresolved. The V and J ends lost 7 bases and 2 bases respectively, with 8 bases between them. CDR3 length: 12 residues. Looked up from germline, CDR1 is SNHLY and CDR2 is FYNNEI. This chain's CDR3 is CASIHSQETQYF. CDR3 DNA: TGTGCCAGCATACACTCGCAAGAGACCCAGTACTTC.

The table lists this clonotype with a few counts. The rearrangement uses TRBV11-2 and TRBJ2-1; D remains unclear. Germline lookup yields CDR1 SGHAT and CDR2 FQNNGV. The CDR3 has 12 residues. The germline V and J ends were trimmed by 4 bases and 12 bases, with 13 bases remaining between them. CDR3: CASSSTADGQFF. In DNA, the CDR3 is TGTGCCAGCAGCTCTACGGCGGATGGGCAGTTCTTC.

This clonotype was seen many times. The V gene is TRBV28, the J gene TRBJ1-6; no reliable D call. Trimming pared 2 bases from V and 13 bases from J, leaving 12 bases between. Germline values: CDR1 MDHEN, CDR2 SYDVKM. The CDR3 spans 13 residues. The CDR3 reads CASSLTAGDPLHF. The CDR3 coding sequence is TGTGCCAGCAGTTTAACGGCCGGGGATCCCCTCCACTTT.

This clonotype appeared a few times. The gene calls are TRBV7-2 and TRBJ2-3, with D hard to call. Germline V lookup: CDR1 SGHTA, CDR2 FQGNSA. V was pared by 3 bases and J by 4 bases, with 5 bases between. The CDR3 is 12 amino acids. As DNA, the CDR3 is TGTGCCAGCAGCTTTTTCGCAGATACGCAGTATTTT. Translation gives CASSFFADTQYF.

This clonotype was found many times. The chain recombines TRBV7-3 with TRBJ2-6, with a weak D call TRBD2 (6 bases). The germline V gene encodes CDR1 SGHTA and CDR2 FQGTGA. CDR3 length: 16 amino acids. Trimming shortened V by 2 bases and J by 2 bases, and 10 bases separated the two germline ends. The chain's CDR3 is CASSLGSGAGANVLTF. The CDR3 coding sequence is TGTGCCAGCAGCTTAGGTTCGGGGGCTGGGGCCAACGTCCTGACTTTC.

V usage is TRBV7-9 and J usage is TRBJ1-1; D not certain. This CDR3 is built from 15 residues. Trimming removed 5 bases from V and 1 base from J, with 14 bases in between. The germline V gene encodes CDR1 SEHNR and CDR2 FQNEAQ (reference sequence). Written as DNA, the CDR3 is TGTGCCAGCAGCCAGTCGGCGGCAAAGAACACTGAAGCTTTCTTT. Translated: CASSQSAAKNTEAFF.

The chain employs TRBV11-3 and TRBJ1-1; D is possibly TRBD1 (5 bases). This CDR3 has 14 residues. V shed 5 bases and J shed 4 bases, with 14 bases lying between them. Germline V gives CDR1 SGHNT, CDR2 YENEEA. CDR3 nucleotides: TGTGCCAGCAGCCATGGGGCGAGGACCACTGAAGCTTTCTTT. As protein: CASSHGARTTEAFF. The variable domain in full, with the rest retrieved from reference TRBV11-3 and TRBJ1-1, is EAGVVQSPRYKIIEKKQPVAFWCNPISGHNTLYWYLQNLGQGPELLIRYENEEAVDDSQLPKDRFSAERLKGVDSTLKIQPAELGDSAVYLCASSHGARTTEAFFGQGTRLTVV.